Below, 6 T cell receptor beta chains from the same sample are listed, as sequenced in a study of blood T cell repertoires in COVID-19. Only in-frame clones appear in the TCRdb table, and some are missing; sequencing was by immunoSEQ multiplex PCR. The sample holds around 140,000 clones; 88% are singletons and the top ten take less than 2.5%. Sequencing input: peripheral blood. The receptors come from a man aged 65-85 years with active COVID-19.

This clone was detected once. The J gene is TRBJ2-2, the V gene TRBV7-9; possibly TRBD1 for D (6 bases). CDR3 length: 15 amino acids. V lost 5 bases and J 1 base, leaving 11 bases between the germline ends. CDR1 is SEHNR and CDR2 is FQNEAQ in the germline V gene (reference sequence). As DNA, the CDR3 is TGTGCCAGCAGCCGCCTACAGGGGAACACCGGGGAGCTGTTTTTT. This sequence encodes CASSRLQGNTGELFF.

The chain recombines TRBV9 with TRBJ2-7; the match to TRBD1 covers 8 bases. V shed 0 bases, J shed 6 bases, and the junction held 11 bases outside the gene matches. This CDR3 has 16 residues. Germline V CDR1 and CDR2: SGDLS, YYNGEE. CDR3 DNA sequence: TGTGCCAGCAGCGTAGGGACAGGGAACTCTCTCGGCGAGCAGTACTTC. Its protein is CASSVGTGNSLGEQYF.

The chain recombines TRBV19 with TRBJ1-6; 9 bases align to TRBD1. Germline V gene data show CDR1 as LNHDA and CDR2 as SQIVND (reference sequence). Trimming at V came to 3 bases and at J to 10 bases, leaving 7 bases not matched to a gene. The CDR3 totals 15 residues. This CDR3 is CASSILGQGGSPLHF. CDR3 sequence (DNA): TGTGCCAGTAGTATTCTGGGACAGGGCGGCTCACCCCTCCACTTT.

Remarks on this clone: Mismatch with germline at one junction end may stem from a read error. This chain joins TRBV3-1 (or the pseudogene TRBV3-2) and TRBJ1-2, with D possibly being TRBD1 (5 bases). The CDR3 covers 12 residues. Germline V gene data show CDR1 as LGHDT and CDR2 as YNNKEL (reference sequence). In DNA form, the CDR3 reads TGTGCCAGCAGCCAAGAAGGTCGCCAGGGTCTCTTC. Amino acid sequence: CASSQEGRQGLF.

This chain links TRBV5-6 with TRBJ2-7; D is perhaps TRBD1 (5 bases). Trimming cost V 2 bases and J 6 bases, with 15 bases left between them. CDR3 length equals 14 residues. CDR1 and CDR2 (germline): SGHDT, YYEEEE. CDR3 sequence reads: CASSLRAGKAEQYF. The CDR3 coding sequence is TGTGCCAGCAGCTTAAGGGCAGGGAAGGCCGAGCAGTACTTC.

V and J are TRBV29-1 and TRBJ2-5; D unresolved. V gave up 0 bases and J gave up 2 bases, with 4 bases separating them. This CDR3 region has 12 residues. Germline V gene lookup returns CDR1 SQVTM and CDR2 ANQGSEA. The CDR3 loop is CSVEEQQETQYF. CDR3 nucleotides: TGCAGCGTTGAAGAACAACAAGAGACCCAGTACTTC.